The 5 T cell receptor beta chains given below trace back to one sample, sequenced in a study of blood T cells in healthy people across ages. A second about 6 to 11 cycle PCR used barcoded and J-beta primers. TCRdb used MiXCR to reprocess the 5' RACE reads, holding one entry per CDR3 protein. This table holds more than 650,000 distinct CDR3 sequences, 20% to 25% found once. Sequencing was performed on blood. These receptors were obtained from a man aged 70 or older in good health.

The table lists this clonotype with a few counts. The chain recombines TRBV28 with TRBJ2-4; D possibly corresponds to TRBD1 (6 bases). Trimming left V 5 bases short and J 8 bases short, with 19 bases between. The germline CDR1 and CDR2 sequences are MDHEN and SYDVKM. The CDR3 runs to 15 residues. CDR3: CASSIPGTAGDIQYF. In DNA form, the CDR3 reads TGTGCCAGCAGTATCCCCGGGACCGCAGGGGACATTCAGTACTTC.

The table lists this clonotype with a few counts. The chain couples TRBV5-1 to TRBJ2-3, with D unclear. This CDR3 contains 10 residues. The V gene's germline CDR1 is SGHRS and CDR2 YFSETQ. Trimming pared 6 bases from V and 4 bases from J, leaving 3 bases between. DNA of the CDR3: TGCGCCAGCAAAGCAGATACGCAGTATTTT. Encoded protein: CASKADTQYF.

Of note for this clonotype: The junction does not match germline at one end; this may be a read error. The chain carries TRBV5-6 and TRBJ2-3; weak D call: TRBD2 (6 bases). In germline, CDR1 is SGHDT, CDR2 YYEEEE. The length of the CDR3 is 17 residues. The CDR3 here is CVSSLALTRDGTDTQYF. The CDR3 DNA reads as TGTGTCAGCAGCTTGGCCTTGACTAGAGACGGCACAGATACGCAGTATTTT. The entire variable domain, with the rest obtained from reference TRBV5-6 and TRBJ2-3, is as follows: DAGVTQSPTHLIKTRGQQVTLRCSPKSGHDTVSWYQQALGQGPQFIFQYYEEEERQRGNFPDRFSGHQFPNYSSELNVNALLLGDSALYLCVSSLALTRDGTDTQYFGPGTRLTVL.

The rearrangement joins TRBV6-2 or TRBV6-3 to TRBJ2-1; D might be TRBD1 or TRBD2, each matching 5 bases. The CDR3 is 14 amino acids. Germline V CDR1 and CDR2: MNHEY, SVGEGT. Deletions cut 4 bases from V and 9 bases from J, with 16 bases between. The CDR3 region has the DNA TGTGCCAGCAGTTTCAGCCGGGACCCCGGTGAGCAGTTCTTC. Residues: CASSFSRDPGEQFF.

The V and J genes are TRBV5-1 and TRBJ1-6; D possibly corresponds to TRBD1 (6 bases). CDR1 SGHRS and CDR2 YFSETQ come from the germline V gene. Trimming cost V 4 bases and J 9 bases, with 14 bases left between them. CDR3 length equals 14 residues. CDR3: CASSPDRRGSPLHF. The CDR3 DNA reads as TGCGCCAGCAGCCCCGACAGGAGAGGTTCACCCCTCCACTTT.